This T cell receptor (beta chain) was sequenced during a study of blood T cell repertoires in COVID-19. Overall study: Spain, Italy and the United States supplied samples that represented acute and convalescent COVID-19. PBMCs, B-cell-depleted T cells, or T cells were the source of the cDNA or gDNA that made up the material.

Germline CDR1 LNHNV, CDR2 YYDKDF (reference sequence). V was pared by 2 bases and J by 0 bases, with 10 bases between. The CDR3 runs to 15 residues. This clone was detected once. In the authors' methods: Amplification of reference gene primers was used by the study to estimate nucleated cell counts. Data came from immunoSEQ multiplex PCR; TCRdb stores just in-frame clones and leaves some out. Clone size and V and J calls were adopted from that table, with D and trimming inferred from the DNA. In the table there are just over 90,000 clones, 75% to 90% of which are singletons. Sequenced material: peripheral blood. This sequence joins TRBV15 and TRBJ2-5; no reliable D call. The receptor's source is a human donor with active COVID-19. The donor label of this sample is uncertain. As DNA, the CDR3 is TGTGCCACCAGCAGACCTACAGTGTACCAAGAGACCCAGTACTTC. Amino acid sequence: CATSRPTVYQETQYF.